This TCR beta chain was sequenced during a study of cytomegalovirus exposure and HLA in healthy donors (dated 2017 in TCRdb). The study in broad terms: An earlier analysis of some 620 of the donors reported under 300 Gb of sequence data and 95 million to 120 million unique TCR beta sequences obtained from about 179 million T cells. HLA typing covered class I and class II loci at four-digit resolution. Around 320 gigabases of sequencing data and around 87 million unique TCR sequences were included in an early release covering about 620 HLA-typed donors. The study profiled the T cell repertoires of 500 to 800 subjects by immunosequencing and related them to cytomegalovirus serostatus. Because of strong linkage in the cohort, five DR-DQ haplotypes were treated as single units for association and clustering. Every discovery cohort repertoire had been produced on one sequencing platform. To study patterns of TCR occurrence, a later analysis re-analyzed previously published TCR beta repertoires from around 700 donors and added high-resolution HLA genotyping. The study was designed to test whether signatures of past pathogen exposure could be identified by cataloging public T cell receptors. Along with the approximately 700-subject first cohort, a separate validation cohort of over a hundred different subjects was used. Alongside the repertoire data, information on donor age, sex, ethnicity and CMV serostatus was compiled. To predict cytomegalovirus infection status, the study combined high-throughput TCR immunosequencing, statistical association of individual TCRs with disease status, and machine learning. An earlier analysis of 587 of the donors applied high-throughput TCR beta sequencing to assess whether each TCR beta V gene segment acted as functional or pseudogenic. Genome-wide SNP genotypes for about three fifths of the roughly 670 donors were used in a later genetic analysis, which treated that subset as a discovery cohort. The later analysis used no new phenotypic data to find candidate immune exposures, relying instead on TCR beta sequences and their occurrence across donors. Of the roughly 400 genotyped donors, around 81% fell in the genetic ancestry cluster associated with self-reported Caucasian donors. Typing coverage differed by locus: A, B, C, DRB1 and DQB1 were typed in roughly 620-640 donors, DQA1 in 500 to 550, DPA1 in around 610, and DPB1 in approximately 450. Among 300 to 500 genotyped donors of the cohort, an average of around 250,000 unique TCR beta nucleotide sequences was sequenced per donor, of which about 19% were non-productive. What the authors observed across the whole study: HLA typing was unavailable for some donors at each locus, so association tests used only the typed subset. In a later analysis, several top co-occurrence clusters were reported to appear linked to parvovirus B19, influenza, CMV and Epstein-Barr virus. According to a later analysis, TCR association rates differed among HLA loci, with DRB1 alleles showing the most associated TCRs and HLA-C alleles showing the fewest. Three of the identified cytomegalovirus-associated TCR beta chains were confirmed in vitro to be specific for cytomegalovirus antigens. Assigning TCR associations to individual alleles was difficult when HLA alleles, especially DR and DQ, strongly co-occurred. V-gene and J-gene trimming of TCR beta chains was associated with a missense DCLRE1C variant in a later genetic analysis, and the association was replicated in an independent cohort. In a later analysis, HLA-associated TCR beta chains were found to be more clonally expanded and to have lower generation probabilities than equally common non-associated chains. An earlier analysis of around 540 of the donors showed that most TCR beta V segments appeared in productive rearrangements either about 87% or about 30% of the time, which broadly matched IMGT annotations. At a false discovery rate of 0.05, a later analysis linked approximately 18,000 TCR beta sequences to specific HLA alleles. The classifier was reported to diagnose cytomegalovirus status with high specificity and sensitivity in both the original cohort and the validation cohort. Most TCR sequences were seen in very few donors, while some public TCRs were found in many individuals. Roughly uniform sequencing depth across donors was assumed in presence/absence analyses, although this assumption may not hold. For the cohort, immune exposure information was limited to CMV serostatus. According to the authors, the approach could potentially be generalized to other disease states and immunological phenotypes. A group of highly shared sequence variants was considered likely to be a technical artifact of the sequencing pipeline. According to a later genetic analysis, donors in an Asian-associated ancestry cluster had fewer N-insertions in productive TCRs than the roughly 670-donor mean. Correlated functional status among segregating V segments might be attributable to linkage disequilibrium, but an unknown experimental factor could not be ruled out. In this cohort, only TCR beta chains were sequenced, and detectable features were limited by the absence of alpha or paired-chain data. Some IMGT-functional V segments, including TRBV6-2 and TRBV6-3, could not be distinguished by the 87-base-pair reads and were therefore excluded. A further reported finding was that TCR beta sequences accurately predicted the HLA-A and HLA-B alleles for most subjects in the first cohort. In the study, 150 to 200 TCR beta chains were listed as associated with cytomegalovirus. According to a later analysis, most CMV-associated TCR beta chains appeared to be HLA-restricted, and the HLA associations seemed to be driven largely by CMV exposure. About 17 rarely observed V segments, including chromosome 9 orphons, were excluded from the earlier analysis of a few hundred of the donors because counts were too low.

Libraries were prepared through the immunoSEQ multiplex PCR assay. The multiplex PCR relied on a mix of 60 forward primers for TCR Vbeta segments and 13 reverse primers for TCR Jbeta segments. The CDR3 region of rearranged TCR beta genes was amplified from genomic DNA with a multiplex PCR assay. On the Illumina HiSeq System, the amplified TCR beta libraries were sequenced as 87-base-pair reads. Per the original workflow: A later analysis tallied around 87 million unique TCR beta chains across the 660 or so repertoires, and some 12 million of those chains were shared by two or more donors. Raw reads were error-corrected and collapsed into unique sequences with a nearest-neighbor algorithm that merged closely related sequences to remove PCR and sequencing errors. To assign V, D and J gene segments, CDR3 sequences were aligned to IMGT reference sequences. For a sequence to be retained, a match of at least six nucleotides to both a V gene segment and a J gene segment was required. A rearrangement was called productive if the CDR3 had no stop codons and remained in frame with V and J, and every other rearrangement was called non-productive. Following IMGT convention, CDR3 was defined as the stretch from the second conserved V-encoded cysteine to the conserved J-encoded phenylalanine. In an earlier analysis of around 640 of the donors, sequences lacking an unambiguous match to a single V gene segment were excluded. An earlier analysis of under 750 of the donors called V segments functional above 56.7% productive rearrangements and segregating when the between-donor standard deviation exceeded 5%. A statistical classification framework was built to diagnose cytomegalovirus status from the catalog of TCR beta chain sequences. V and J gene assignment, in a later analysis, came from comparing TCR nucleotide sequences with IMGT/GENE-DB human TR gene sequences. The TCRdist pipeline was used in a later analysis to assign CDR3 sequences and most-parsimonious VDJ recombination scenarios. In a later analysis, each TCR beta chain was defined by its CDR3 amino acid sequence together with its V-gene family, and reads without a unique V-gene family were excluded. To address suspected cross-contamination and a sequencing artifact, a later analysis removed roughly 640 highly shared, low-generation-probability nucleotide sequences. For each public chain, a later analysis derived a clonal expansion index from normalized ranks of inferred template counts within each repertoire. In a later analysis, generation probabilities were computed using a VDJ recombination model fitted to out-of-frame rearrangements, and the results were checked against IGoR. Hypergeometric tests were used in a later analysis to score TCR-TCR, TCR-HLA and TCR-CMV co-occurrence, with a repertoire-size bias correction applied to the TCR pairs. A later analysis estimated false discovery rates by permuting HLA or CMV assignments 20 times. A later analysis grouped co-occurring TCRs with DBSCAN, adding TCRdist sequence similarity when clustering within HLA-allele-positive subsets. Repertoires with fewer than 30,000 or more than 120,000 public chains were left out of co-occurrence clustering, as were four to six repertoires with anomalous nucleotide sharing. TCRdb took this table from immuneACCESS and kept in-frame rearrangements with V and J called. Such tables lack part of the clones; where checked against another copy, unresolved V genes explain under half of the gap, and the rest is unexplained. V and J calls and clone size are as listed in that table; D and trimming were resolved from the DNA. This sample gives about 120,000 clones in total; about 76% of them show up just once. The ten largest account for 9.5% to 15% of the sample.

In the case of this clone: This clone's antigen is unknown. No much larger clone exists at a distance of one base, and base qualities are not known.

The cohort consisted of fewer than 700 healthy bone marrow donors. Cohort members were all nominally healthy when sampled, although unrecorded immune exposures were likely present. The donor was CMV seropositive and belonged to the group of over 250 seropositive cohort members. A peripheral blood sample was collected from each donor, and TCR beta sequencing was performed on peripheral blood mononuclear cells. Genomic DNA was extracted from the blood cell samples with the Qiagen DNeasy Blood Extraction Kit. The germline V gene (reference sequence) sets CDR1 to MNHNY and CDR2 to SVGAGI. Including cysteine and phenylalanine, the CDR3 has 15 amino acids. Only CDR3 DNA is held: 45 bases, read in frame from base 1. The junction shows trimming of 5 bases on V and 1 base on J, plus 14 bases between the germline ends.

This TCR derives from a woman aged 35 to 49 in good health and CMV-seropositive. Sample: PBMCs. The V gene is TRBV6-6 and the J gene is TRBJ2-5, with TRBD2 as a weak D call on 6 bases. The encoded CDR3 is CASSPNPGVQETQYF. The nucleotides read TGTGCCAGCAGTCCGAACCCGGGGGTCCAAGAGACCCAGTACTTC.